Listed here are 20 T cell receptor beta chains from one sample, sequenced in a study of OX40 agonist ivuxolimab in advanced cancers. The method was immunoSEQ multiplex PCR; TCRdb's version includes in-frame clones alone and lacks a portion of them. This table has fewer than 65,000 clones, around nine tenths appearing once. This sample comprised CD4+ or CD8+ T cells sorted from blood, obtained in a trial of the OX40 agonist ivuxolimab. These receptors were taken from an adult with an advanced solid tumor such as melanoma, head and neck, liver or kidney cancer.

This rearrangement joins TRBV7-9 to TRBJ1-1, with TRBD1 matching 9 bases. The CDR3 consists of 17 residues. Germline V gene sequence: CDR1 SEHNR, CDR2 FQNEAQ (reference sequence). V lost 4 bases and J lost 4; bases outside the gene matches: 13. The CDR3 spells CASSYRRDRVLSTEAFF. DNA for the CDR3: TGTGCCAGCAGCTATCGCCGGGACAGGGTTTTGAGCACTGAAGCTTTCTTT.

This chain joins TRBV7-2 and TRBJ2-5; D call uncertain. V was trimmed by 5 bases and J by 1 base, leaving 23 bases between them. CDR1 is SGHTA, CDR2 FQGNSA, per germline. The CDR3 is made up of 18 amino acids. The CDR3 loop reads CASSPLSRWNPTQETQYF. CDR3 coding DNA: TGTGCCAGCAGCCCTCTTTCTAGGTGGAACCCCACCCAAGAGACCCAGTACTTC.

V and J are TRBV6-6 and TRBJ2-5; maybe TRBD2 (6 bases). Germline-derived CDR1 and CDR2 are MNHNY and SVGAGI (reference sequence). The CDR3 has 13 amino acids. Trimming pared 5 bases from V and 2 bases from J, leaving 9 bases between. The CDR3 sequence: CASSRDFQETQYF. The CDR3 nucleotides are TGTGCCAGCAGTAGGGACTTTCAAGAGACCCAGTACTTC.

This clone appeared once. This chain joins TRBV7-9 and TRBJ2-3; weak D call: TRBD1 (6 bases). The CDR3 loop spans 15 amino acids. Germline lookup yields CDR1 SEHNR and CDR2 FQNEAQ (reference sequence). V lost 4 bases and J 2 bases, leaving 13 bases between the germline ends. The CDR3 nucleotides are TGTGCCAGCAGCTCGACAGGCCTTATCACAGATACGCAGTATTTT. It is translated as CASSSTGLITDTQYF.

This sequence joins TRBV14 and TRBJ2-1; TRBD2 agrees at 12 bases. This CDR3 comprises 15 residues. CDR1 and CDR2 (germline): SGHDN, FVKESK. The junction had 7 bases not matched to a gene; V was cut back by 6 bases and J by 7 bases. The CDR3 region has the DNA TGTGCCAGCAGAAAGACTAGCGGGAGATTGAATGAGCAGTTCTTC. Translated, it gives CASRKTSGRLNEQFF.

J is TRBJ2-3 and V is TRBV18; tentatively, D is TRBD2 (5 bases). The germline CDR1 and CDR2 sequences are KGHSH and LQKENI. There are 14 residues in the CDR3. Between the trimmed V and J ends, which lost 3 bases and 1 base, there was a span of 8 bases. The CDR3, as DNA: TGTGCCAGCTCACCTGCTAGCCGCACAGATACGCAGTATTTT. Protein sequence: CASSPASRTDTQYF.

This clone is a singleton in its sample. The V call is TRBV6-5, the J call TRBJ2-5; 8 bases line up with TRBD2. This CDR3 is 14 amino acids long. V was clipped by 0 bases and J by 4 bases; unmatched bases: 1. The germline V gene has CDR1 MNHEY and CDR2 SVGAGI. This CDR3 reads CASSYSSGRETQYF. The CDR3 DNA reads as TGTGCCAGCAGTTACTCGAGCGGGAGAGAGACCCAGTACTTC.

The V and J genes are TRBV6-1 and TRBJ2-5, with D possibly TRBD2 on 6 matching bases. Germline V gene sequence: CDR1 MNHNS, CDR2 SASEGT. V lost 2 bases and J 4 bases, leaving 14 bases between the germline ends. The CDR3 is 15 residues long. The CDR3 DNA sequence: TGTGCCAGCAGTGAACCTGGGGGGTTTGGAGAGACCCAGTACTTC. It encodes CASSEPGGFGETQYF.

CDR3 nucleotide sequence: TGTGCCAGCAGCATGGTGGTTTTCACAGGAGGGCCATTCGAGCAGTACTTC. This gives the protein CASSMVVFTGGPFEQYF. V and J are TRBV11-2 and TRBJ2-7, with D maybe TRBD2 (6 bases). The germline V and J ends were trimmed by 5 bases and 6 bases, with 26 bases remaining between them. In germline, CDR1 is SGHAT, CDR2 FQNNGV. CDR3 size: 17 residues.

V gene TRBV4-3 combines with J gene TRBJ2-5, with D uncertain. V was shortened by 0 bases and J by 5 bases, with 13 bases between the two germline ends. CDR1 and CDR2 from the germline V gene are LGHNA and YSLEER. The CDR3 length is 15 residues. Here the CDR3 reads CASSQDIPGGETQYF. Written as DNA, the CDR3 is TGCGCCAGCAGCCAAGATATTCCGGGTGGCGAGACCCAGTACTTC.

This clone was recorded once. This chain joins TRBV7-8 and TRBJ2-5; 7 positions agree with TRBD1. This CDR3 has 15 amino acids. V shed 5 bases, J shed 4 bases, and the junction held 10 bases outside the gene matches. CDR1 is SGHVS, CDR2 FQNEAQ, per germline. The CDR3 DNA is TGTGCCAGCAGCCAACTGACCCGGACAGGAGAGACCCAGTACTTC. It is translated as CASSQLTRTGETQYF.

This chain joins TRBV19 and TRBJ2-5, with D possibly TRBD2 on 6 matching bases. V shed 5 bases and J shed 5 bases, with 18 bases lying between them. The CDR3 length is 15 residues. Germline CDR1 LNHDA, CDR2 SQIVND (reference sequence). The CDR3 nucleotides read TGTGCCAGTAGTCGCCGGGAGCCGGGCTACGAGACCCAGTACTTC. It translates to CASSRREPGYETQYF.

The chain employs TRBV9 and TRBJ2-2, with D perhaps TRBD2 (5 bases). CDR3 length equals 16 residues. Germline V lookup: CDR1 SGDLS, CDR2 YYNGEE. Trimming took off 0 bases at V and 1 base at J, with 10 bases between the two ends. The DNA of the CDR3 is TGTGCCAGCAGCGTAGGAGGCGGGTTGAACACCGGGGAGCTGTTTTTT. This translates into CASSVGGGLNTGELFF.

The gene calls are TRBV5-1 and TRBJ2-7, with D hard to call. Germline V gene data show CDR1 as SGHRS and CDR2 as YFSETQ. V was pared by 0 bases and J by 1 base, with 8 bases between. CDR3 length: 14 amino acids. The CDR3 here is CASSLERPSYEQYF. DNA of the CDR3: TGCGCCAGCAGCTTGGAACGGCCTTCCTACGAGCAGTACTTC.

The V gene is TRBV6-1, the J gene TRBJ1-5, with a tentative D call TRBD1 (5 bases). V shed 4 bases and J shed 3 bases, with 13 bases lying between them. This CDR3 has 15 amino acids. CDR1 is MNHNS, CDR2 SASEGT, per germline. The CDR3 here is CASSGDGFYNQPQHF. The CDR3 region has the DNA TGTGCCAGCAGTGGGGACGGATTCTACAATCAGCCCCAGCATTTT.

The DNA of the CDR3 is TGTGCCTGGGGAAAGTGGAACACTGAAGCTTTCTTT. Amino acid sequence: CAWGKWNTEAFF. The J gene is TRBJ1-1, the V gene TRBV30; D is unclear. Looked up from germline, CDR1 is GTSNPN and CDR2 is SVGIG (reference sequence). With 5 bases removed from V and 1 base from J, the gap between germline ends came to 8 bases. This CDR3 comprises 12 residues.

The chain employs TRBV7-2 and TRBJ2-5, with TRBD1 matching 7 bases. Trimming cost V 6 bases and J 4 bases; bases outside gene matches: 14. Germline CDR1 SGHTA, CDR2 FQGNSA. The CDR3 totals 16 residues. This CDR3 is CASRWTGQSRRETQYF. The CDR3 nucleotides read TGTGCCAGCAGGTGGACGGGACAGTCTCGACGAGAGACCCAGTACTTC.

J is TRBJ2-1 and V is TRBV7-9; possible D gene TRBD2, 6 bases. This CDR3 region has 14 residues. Looked up from germline, CDR1 is SEHNR and CDR2 is FQNEAQ (reference sequence). Trimming left V 4 bases short and J 1 base short, with 8 bases between. CDR3 in amino acids: CASSSGLSYNEQFF. Here the CDR3 DNA reads TGTGCCAGCAGCTCCGGACTATCCTACAATGAGCAGTTCTTC.

The genes are TRBV2 and TRBJ2-7; D ambiguous. Trimming removed 7 bases at V and 7 bases at J, with 14 bases between. Germline CDR1 reads SNHLY; CDR2 reads FYNNEI. CDR3 size: 12 residues. The CDR3 loop reads CASIPQSGEQYF. The CDR3 DNA reads TGTGCCAGCATCCCACAGTCAGGAGAGCAGTACTTC.

This sequence joins TRBV5-1 and TRBJ1-1, with D possibly matching TRBD1 (5 bases). Germline V lookup: CDR1 SGHRS, CDR2 YFSETQ. This CDR3 is built from 13 residues. Trimming pared 3 bases from V and 6 bases from J, leaving 12 bases between. The CDR3 loop reads CASSWGRGAEAFF. The DNA of the CDR3 is TGCGCCAGCAGCTGGGGGAGGGGCGCTGAAGCTTTCTTT.